The entry that follows covers one T cell receptor (beta chain) sequence. Its antigen is not known. The sample comes from a study of response to subunit inactivated influenza vaccine. Study observations and caveats: T cells newly recruited by each seasonal influenza vaccination are few, the authors suggested.

Germline CDR1 SGHTA, CDR2 FQGNSA. V shed 5 bases and J 4 bases; nucleotides not matched to a gene: 4. The CDR3 has 14 amino acids. From the RT-PCR reads, TCRdb called clonotypes with MiXCR, one entry per CDR3 protein. The data contain 150,000 to 200,000 distinct CDR3 sequences, about an eighth of them seen just once; the ten biggest clones take up around 32%. These data are also associated with another study on T cells expressing NK-cell markers. That work states: UMI-tagged 5'RACE template switching yielded the TCR beta cDNA. Beta-chain profiling covered CD3+CD56+NKG2C+, CD3+CD56+NKG2C- and CD3+CD56-NKG2C+ sorted subsets. Several experiments confined sorting to alpha-beta TCR T cells with an anti-gamma-delta TCR antibody. Roughly six donors showed dominant NKG2C+ clonotypes comprising roughly 1.0-7.0% of their CD8+ T cells.

The chain carries TRBV7-2 and TRBJ2-1; 8 positions match TRBD2. Here the sequenced sample was CD8+ T cells sorted from PBMCs, taken about 12 days after vaccination. The receptor was derived from a man between 45 and 60 years old who received an inactivated influenza vaccine. CDR3 in DNA: TGTGCCAGCAGCAGCCCTAGCGGGTACAATGAGCAGTTCTTC. Translated, it gives CASSSPSGYNEQFF.